The entry that follows covers one T cell receptor (beta chain) sequence. Its specificity is unknown. The assay was immunoSEQ multiplex PCR, and TCRdb's table has in-frame clones only and misses some. The sample contains more than 9,500 clones, around three quarters of which appear only once. CDR3 size: 14 residues. The trim removed 0 bases at V and 5 bases at J, leaving 3 bases unmatched. The V gene's germline CDR1 is SGHNT and CDR2 YYREEE (reference sequence). This record belongs to a study of T cell clonotyping in hematopoietic cell transplantation. Study-level findings and limits: CD4 and CD8 repertoire contributions could not be separated without sorting.

This sample comprised peripheral blood mononuclear cells, obtained 180 days after allogeneic stem cell transplant. This TCR derives from a male patient aged 60 to 75 who had an allogeneic stem cell transplant from an unrelated donor, so the T cells may come from the graft donor. Some clones in this sample may be carry-over from other donors' samples. The rearrangement uses TRBV5-4 and TRBJ1-2; TRBD1 matches 8 bases. Written as DNA, the CDR3 is TGTGCCAGCAGCTTGGACAGGGGGTATTATGGCTACACCTTC. Translated: CASSLDRGYYGYTF.